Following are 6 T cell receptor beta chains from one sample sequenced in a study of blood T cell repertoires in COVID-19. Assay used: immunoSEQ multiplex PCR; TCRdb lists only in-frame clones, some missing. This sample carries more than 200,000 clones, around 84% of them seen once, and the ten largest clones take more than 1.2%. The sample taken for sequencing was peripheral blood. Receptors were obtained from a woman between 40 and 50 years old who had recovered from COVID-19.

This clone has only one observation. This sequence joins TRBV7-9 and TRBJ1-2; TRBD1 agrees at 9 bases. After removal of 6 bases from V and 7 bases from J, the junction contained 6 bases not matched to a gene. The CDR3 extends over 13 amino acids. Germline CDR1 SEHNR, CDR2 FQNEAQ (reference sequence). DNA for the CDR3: TGTGCCAGCAGGGAACAGGGGGCGATTGGCTACACCTTC. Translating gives CASREQGAIGYTF.

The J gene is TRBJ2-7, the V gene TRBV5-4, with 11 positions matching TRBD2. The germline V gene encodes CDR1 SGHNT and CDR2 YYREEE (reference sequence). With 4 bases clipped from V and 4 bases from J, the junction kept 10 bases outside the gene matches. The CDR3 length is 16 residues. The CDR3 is CASSAGRTSGGYEQYF. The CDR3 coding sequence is TGTGCCAGCAGCGCCGGTAGAACTAGCGGGGGTTACGAGCAGTACTTC.

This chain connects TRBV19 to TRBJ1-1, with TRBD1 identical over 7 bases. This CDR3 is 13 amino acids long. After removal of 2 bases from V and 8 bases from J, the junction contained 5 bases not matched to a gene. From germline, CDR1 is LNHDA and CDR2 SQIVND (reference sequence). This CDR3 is CASSIKQGWEAFF. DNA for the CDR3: TGTGCCAGTAGTATAAAACAGGGGTGGGAAGCTTTCTTT.

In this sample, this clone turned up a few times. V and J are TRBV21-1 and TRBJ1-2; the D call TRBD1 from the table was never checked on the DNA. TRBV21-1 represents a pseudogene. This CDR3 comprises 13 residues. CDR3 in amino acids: CASRIVGRDGYTF. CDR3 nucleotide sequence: TGTGCCAGCAGAATCGTAGGCAGGGATGGCTACACCTTC.

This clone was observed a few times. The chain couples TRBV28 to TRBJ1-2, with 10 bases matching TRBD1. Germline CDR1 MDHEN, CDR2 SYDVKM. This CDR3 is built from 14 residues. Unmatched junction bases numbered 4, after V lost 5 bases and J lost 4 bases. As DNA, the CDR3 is TGTGCCAGCAGTACGGGACAGGGGACCTATGGCTACACCTTC. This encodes CASSTGQGTYGYTF.

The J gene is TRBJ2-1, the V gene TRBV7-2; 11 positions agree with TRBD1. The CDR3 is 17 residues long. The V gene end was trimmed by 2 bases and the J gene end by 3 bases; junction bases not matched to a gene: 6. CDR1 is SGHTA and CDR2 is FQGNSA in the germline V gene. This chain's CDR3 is CASSLLTGTGGYNEQFF. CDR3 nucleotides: TGTGCCAGCAGCTTACTAACCGGGACAGGGGGCTACAATGAGCAGTTCTTC.